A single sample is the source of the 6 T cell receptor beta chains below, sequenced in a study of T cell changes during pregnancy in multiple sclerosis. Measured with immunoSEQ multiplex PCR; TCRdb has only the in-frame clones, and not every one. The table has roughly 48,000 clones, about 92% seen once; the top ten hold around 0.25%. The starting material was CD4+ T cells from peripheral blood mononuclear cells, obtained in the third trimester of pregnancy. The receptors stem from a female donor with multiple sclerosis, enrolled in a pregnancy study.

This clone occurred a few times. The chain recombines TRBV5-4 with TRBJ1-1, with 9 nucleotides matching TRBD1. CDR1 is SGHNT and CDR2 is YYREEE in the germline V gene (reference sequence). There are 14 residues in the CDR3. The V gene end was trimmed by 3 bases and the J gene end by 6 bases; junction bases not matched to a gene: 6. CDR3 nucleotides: TGTGCCAGCAGCTCACGGGACAGGGTATCTGAAGCTTTCTTT. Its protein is CASSSRDRVSEAFF. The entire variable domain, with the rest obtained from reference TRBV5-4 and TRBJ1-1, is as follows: ETGVTQSPTHLIKTRGQQVTLRCSSQSGHNTVSWYQQALGQGPQFIFQYYREEENGRGNFPPRFSGLQFPNYSSELNVNALELDDSALYLCASSSRDRVSEAFFGQGTRLTVV.

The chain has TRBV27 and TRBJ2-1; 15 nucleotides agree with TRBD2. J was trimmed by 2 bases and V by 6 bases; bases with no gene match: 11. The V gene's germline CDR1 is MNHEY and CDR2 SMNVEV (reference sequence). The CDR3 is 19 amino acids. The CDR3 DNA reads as TGTGCCAGCAGCCGGAGGGGACTAGCGGGAGGAATGACCTACAATGAGCAGTTCTTC. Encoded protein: CASSRRGLAGGMTYNEQFF.

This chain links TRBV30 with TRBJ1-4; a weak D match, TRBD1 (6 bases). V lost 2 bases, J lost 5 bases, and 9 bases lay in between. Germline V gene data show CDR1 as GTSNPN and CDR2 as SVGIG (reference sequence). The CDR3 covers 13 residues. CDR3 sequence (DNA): TGTGCCTGGAGTCCAGACAGGAATGAAAAACTGTTTTTT. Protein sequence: CAWSPDRNEKLFF.

CDR3 residues: CAITREGPGELFF. In DNA form, the CDR3 reads TGTGCCATCACCAGGGAAGGGCCCGGGGAGCTGTTTTTT. The chain uses TRBV10-3 and TRBJ2-2, with a possible D match to TRBD1 (5 bases). The germline CDR1 and CDR2 sequences are ENHRY and SYGVKD. There are 13 residues in the CDR3. V was clipped by 7 bases and J by 6 bases, with 12 bases between them.

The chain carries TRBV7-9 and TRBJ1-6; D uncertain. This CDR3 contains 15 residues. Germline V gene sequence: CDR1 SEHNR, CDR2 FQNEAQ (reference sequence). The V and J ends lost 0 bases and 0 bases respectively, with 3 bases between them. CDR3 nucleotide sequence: TGTGCCAGCAGCTTAGCCAACTCCTATAATTCACCCCTCCACTTT. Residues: CASSLANSYNSPLHF.

CDR3 region: CASSQELSRRGREGGYTF. For the CDR3, the DNA is TGCGCCAGCAGCCAAGAATTGTCCCGGCGGGGAAGAGAGGGTGGCTACACCTTC. The chain employs TRBV4-1 and TRBJ1-2, with unresolved D. Trimming took 0 bases from V and 7 from J, leaving 24 bases between them. Germline V gene lookup returns CDR1 MGHRA and CDR2 YSYEKL. CDR3 length: 18 residues.